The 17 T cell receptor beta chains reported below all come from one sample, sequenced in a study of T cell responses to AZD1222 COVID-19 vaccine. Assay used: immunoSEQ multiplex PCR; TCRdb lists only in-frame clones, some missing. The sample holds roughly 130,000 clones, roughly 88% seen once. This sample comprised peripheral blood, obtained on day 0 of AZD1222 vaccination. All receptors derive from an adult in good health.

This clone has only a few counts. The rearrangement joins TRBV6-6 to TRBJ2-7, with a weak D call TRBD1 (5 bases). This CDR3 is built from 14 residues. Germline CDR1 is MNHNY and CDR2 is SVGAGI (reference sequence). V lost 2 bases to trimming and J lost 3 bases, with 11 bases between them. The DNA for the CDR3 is TGTGCCAGCAGTTACGGGCAGGGCCGCTACGAGCAGTACTTC. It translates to CASSYGQGRYEQYF.

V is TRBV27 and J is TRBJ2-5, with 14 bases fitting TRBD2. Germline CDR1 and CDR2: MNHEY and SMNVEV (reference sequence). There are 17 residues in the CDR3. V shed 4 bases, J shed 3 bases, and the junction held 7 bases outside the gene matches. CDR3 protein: CASSSRLAGGRKETQYF. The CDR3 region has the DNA TGTGCCAGCAGTTCGAGACTAGCGGGGGGGCGGAAAGAGACCCAGTACTTC.

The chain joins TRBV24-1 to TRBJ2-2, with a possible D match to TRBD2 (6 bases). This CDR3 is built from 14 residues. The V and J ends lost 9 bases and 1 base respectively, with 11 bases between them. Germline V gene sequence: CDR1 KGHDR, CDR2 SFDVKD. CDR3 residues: CATGIAENTGELFF. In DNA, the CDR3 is TGTGCCACCGGGATAGCGGAGAACACCGGGGAGCTGTTTTTT.

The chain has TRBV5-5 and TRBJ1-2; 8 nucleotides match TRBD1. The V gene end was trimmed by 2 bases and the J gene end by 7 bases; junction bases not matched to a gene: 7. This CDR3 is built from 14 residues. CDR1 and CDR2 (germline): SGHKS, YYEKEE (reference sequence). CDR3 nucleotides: TGTGCCAGCAGCTTCGGGACAGGACGGGTTGGCTACACCTTC. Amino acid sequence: CASSFGTGRVGYTF.

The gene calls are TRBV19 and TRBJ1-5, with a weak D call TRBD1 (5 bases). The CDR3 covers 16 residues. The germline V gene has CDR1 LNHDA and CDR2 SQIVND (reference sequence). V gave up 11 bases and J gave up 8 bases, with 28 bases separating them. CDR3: CAGKGRALYREEPQHF. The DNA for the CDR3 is TGTGCCGGAAAGGGCAGGGCCTTATATCGAGAGGAGCCCCAGCATTTT.

CDR3 loop: CASFGGSNYGYTF. DNA of the CDR3: TGTGCCAGTTTTGGGGGTTCTAACTATGGCTACACCTTC. The rearrangement links TRBV27 to TRBJ1-2, with D possibly TRBD1 on 5 matching bases. The ends were cut back, 9 bases at V and 0 bases at J, with 11 bases in the middle. CDR1 and CDR2 (germline): MNHEY, SMNVEV (reference sequence). The CDR3 spans 13 residues.

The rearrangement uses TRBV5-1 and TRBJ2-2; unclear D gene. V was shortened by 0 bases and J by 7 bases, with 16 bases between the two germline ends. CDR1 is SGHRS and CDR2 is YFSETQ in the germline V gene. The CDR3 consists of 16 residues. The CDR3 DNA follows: TGCGCCAGCAGCTTGGCGCCGGACCTAGGCGGCGGGGAGCTGTTTTTT. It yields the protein CASSLAPDLGGGELFF.

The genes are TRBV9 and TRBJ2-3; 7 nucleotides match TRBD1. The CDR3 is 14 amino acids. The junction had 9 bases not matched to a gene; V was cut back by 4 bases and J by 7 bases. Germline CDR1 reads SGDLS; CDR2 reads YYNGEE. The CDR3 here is CASSQRQGSHTQYF. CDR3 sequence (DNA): TGTGCCAGCAGCCAGAGACAGGGCTCACATACGCAGTATTTT.

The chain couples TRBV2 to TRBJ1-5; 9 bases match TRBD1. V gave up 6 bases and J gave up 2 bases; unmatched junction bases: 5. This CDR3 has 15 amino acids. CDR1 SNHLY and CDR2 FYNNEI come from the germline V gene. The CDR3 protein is CASRRDRAGNQPQHF. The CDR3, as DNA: TGTGCCAGCAGGCGGGACAGGGCTGGCAATCAGCCCCAGCATTTT.

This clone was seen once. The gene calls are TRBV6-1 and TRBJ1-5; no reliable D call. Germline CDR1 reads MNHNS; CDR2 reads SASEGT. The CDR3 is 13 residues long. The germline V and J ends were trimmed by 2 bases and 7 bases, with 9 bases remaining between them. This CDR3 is CASSEHGGQPQHF. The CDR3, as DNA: TGTGCCAGCAGTGAACACGGCGGGCAGCCCCAGCATTTT.

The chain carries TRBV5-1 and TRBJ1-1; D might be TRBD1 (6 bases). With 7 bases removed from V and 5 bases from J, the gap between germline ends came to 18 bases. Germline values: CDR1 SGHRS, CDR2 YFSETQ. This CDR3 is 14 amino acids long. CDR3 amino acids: CASFPGAGRTEAFF. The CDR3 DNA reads TGCGCCAGCTTCCCAGGGGCAGGGAGAACTGAAGCTTTCTTT.

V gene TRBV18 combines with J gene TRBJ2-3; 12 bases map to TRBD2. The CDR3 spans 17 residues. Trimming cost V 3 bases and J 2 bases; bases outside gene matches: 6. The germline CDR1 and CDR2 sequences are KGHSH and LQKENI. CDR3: CASSPRGLAGPTDTQYF. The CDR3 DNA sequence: TGTGCCAGCTCACCCCGGGGACTAGCGGGCCCCACAGATACGCAGTATTTT.

The CDR3 spells CASSKDARENTEAFF. The CDR3 DNA sequence: TGTGCCAGCAGCAAAGATGCCAGGGAGAACACTGAAGCTTTCTTT. V and J are TRBV21-1 and TRBJ1-1; the table's D gene call, TRBD1, was not cross checked with the DNA. TRBV21-1 corresponds to a pseudogene. This CDR3 comprises 15 residues.

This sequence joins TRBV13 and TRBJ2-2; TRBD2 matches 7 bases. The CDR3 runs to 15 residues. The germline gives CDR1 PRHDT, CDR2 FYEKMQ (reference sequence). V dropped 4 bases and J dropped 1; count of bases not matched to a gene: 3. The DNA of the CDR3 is TGTGCCAGCAGCTCCGGACTAGTGAACACCGGGGAGCTGTTTTTT. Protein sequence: CASSSGLVNTGELFF.

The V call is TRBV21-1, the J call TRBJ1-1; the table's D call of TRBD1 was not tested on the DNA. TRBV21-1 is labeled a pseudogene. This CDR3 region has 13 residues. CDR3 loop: CESRDRGSAEAFF. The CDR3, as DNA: TGTGAGTCTCGGGACAGGGGCTCTGCTGAAGCTTTCTTT.

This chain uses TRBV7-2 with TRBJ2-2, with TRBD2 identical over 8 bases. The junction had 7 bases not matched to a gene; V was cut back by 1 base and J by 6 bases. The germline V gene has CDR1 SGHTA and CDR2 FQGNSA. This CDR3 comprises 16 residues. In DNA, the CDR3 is TGTGCCAGCAGCTTAGAGCCGGGGGGGCCTCCCGGGGAGCTGTTTTTT. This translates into CASSLEPGGPPGELFF.

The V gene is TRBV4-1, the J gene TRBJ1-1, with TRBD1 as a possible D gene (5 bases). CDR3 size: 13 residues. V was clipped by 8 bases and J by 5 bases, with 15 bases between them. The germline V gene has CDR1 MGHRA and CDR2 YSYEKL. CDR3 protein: CASSRGGGTEAFF. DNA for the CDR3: TGCGCCAGCTCCCGGGGGGGTGGGACTGAAGCTTTCTTT.